These 27 T cell receptor beta chains were sequenced from one sample in a study of blood T cell repertoires in COVID-19. Measured with immunoSEQ multiplex PCR; TCRdb has only the in-frame clones, and not every one. Here the sample spans about 120,000 clones, around 82% being singletons. Sequenced material: peripheral blood. The source of these receptors is a human donor in a cohort sampled during active COVID-19.

This clone has a handful of counts. This chain uses TRBV27 with TRBJ2-2; 7 nucleotides line up with TRBD1. The germline V gene has CDR1 MNHEY and CDR2 SMNVEV (reference sequence). The CDR3 has 18 amino acids. Trimming took 5 bases from V and 2 from J; bases not matched to a gene: 14. The CDR3 DNA is TGTGCCAGCAGTCCTCAGGGGCACAGGGGTTACAACACCGGGGAGCTGTTTTTT. It specifies CASSPQGHRGYNTGELFF.

The V call is TRBV24-1, the J call TRBJ1-1; 8 bases are a match to TRBD1. V was clipped by 3 bases and J by 10 bases; unmatched bases: 6. Germline V gene data show CDR1 as KGHDR and CDR2 as SFDVKD. The CDR3 sequence is 13 residues long. The CDR3 region is CATSDADRGRAFF. CDR3 coding DNA: TGTGCCACCAGTGATGCAGACAGGGGTAGAGCTTTCTTT.

This clone was observed once. The chain is built from TRBV5-1 and TRBJ2-5; 12 nucleotides align to TRBD2. Germline assignment: CDR1 SGHRS and CDR2 YFSETQ. The CDR3 runs 18 residues. The V and J ends lost 0 bases and 5 bases, in that order; junction bases with no gene match: 11. The CDR3 region has the DNA TGCGCCAGCAGCTTGGCCGGGAGGACTAGCGGGGTTAGGGAGACCCAGTACTTC. This encodes CASSLAGRTSGVRETQYF.

The chain uses TRBV14 and TRBJ2-7, with 12 bases that match TRBD2. The CDR3 has 16 amino acids. CDR1 SGHDN and CDR2 FVKESK come from the germline V gene. Germline trimming cut 5 bases from V and 6 bases from J; bases unmatched to any gene: 11. The CDR3 region is CASSYTPSGGAAEQYF. CDR3 nucleotides: TGTGCCAGCAGCTATACACCTAGCGGGGGGGCCGCCGAGCAGTACTTC.

The chain recombines TRBV2 with TRBJ2-1; 9 bases fit TRBD1. The CDR3 runs 15 residues. Germline trimming cut 1 base from V and 7 bases from J; bases unmatched to any gene: 5. The germline V gene has CDR1 SNHLY and CDR2 FYNNEI. The chain's CDR3 is CASSEGMGQGNEQFF. The CDR3 coding sequence is TGTGCCAGCAGTGAAGGGATGGGACAGGGAAATGAGCAGTTCTTC. Together with reference TRBV2 and TRBJ2-1, the CDR3 gives the full variable domain: EPEVTQTPSHQVTQMGQEVILRCVPISNHLYFYWYRQILGQKVEFLVSFYNNEISEKSEIFDDQFSVERPDGSNFTLKIRSTKLEDSAMYFCASSEGMGQGNEQFFGPGTRLTVL.

The chain couples TRBV6-5 to TRBJ1-4; D call uncertain. Looked up from germline, CDR1 is MNHEY and CDR2 is SVGAGI. The ends were cut back, 5 bases at V and 0 bases at J, with 7 bases in the middle. The CDR3 has 14 residues. The CDR3 nucleotides read TGTGCCAGCAGTCAGTCTGCAACTAATGAAAAACTGTTTTTT. Its translation: CASSQSATNEKLFF.

This chain links TRBV6-6 with TRBJ2-1; TRBD1 is a possible D gene (5 bases). The CDR3 runs to 13 residues. Germline V gives CDR1 MNHNY, CDR2 SVGAGI (reference sequence). V lost 7 bases, J lost 7 bases, and 14 bases lay in between. The CDR3 region is CASIRGGINEQFF. CDR3 DNA sequence: TGTGCCAGCATAAGGGGCGGTATTAATGAGCAGTTCTTC.

This clone turned up a few times. V is TRBV11-3 and J is TRBJ1-1; D not resolved. Trimming took 5 bases from V and 1 from J, leaving 8 bases between them. In germline, CDR1 is SGHNT, CDR2 YENEEA. The CDR3 is 13 residues long. The CDR3 nucleotides read TGTGCCAGCAGCACCGAGAGGAACACTGAAGCTTTCTTT. Amino acids: CASSTERNTEAFF.

The chain links TRBV5-1 to TRBJ2-3, with D possibly TRBD2 on 7 matching bases. Germline CDR1 is SGHRS and CDR2 is YFSETQ. This CDR3 comprises 21 residues. The V end was cut by 2 bases, the J end by 0 bases, with 28 bases between. Here the CDR3 reads CASSFQRSTWGSGGSTDTQYF. CDR3 bases: TGCGCCAGCAGCTTCCAACGGTCGACTTGGGGTTCGGGGGGCAGCACAGATACGCAGTATTTT.

The chain couples TRBV10-3 to TRBJ1-1; D may be TRBD1 (5 bases). Trimming pared 4 bases from V and 0 bases from J, leaving 6 bases between. CDR1 and CDR2 from the germline V gene are ENHRY and SYGVKD. This CDR3 region has 13 residues. As DNA, the CDR3 is TGTGCCATCAGTGGGGGCATGAACACTGAAGCTTTCTTT. Its protein is CAISGGMNTEAFF.

The gene calls are TRBV6-1 and TRBJ2-5, with a possible D match to TRBD1 (5 bases). Germline V gene lookup returns CDR1 MNHNS and CDR2 SASEGT. This CDR3 spans 14 amino acids. V lost 3 bases to trimming and J lost 5 bases, with 13 bases between them. The DNA of the CDR3 is TGTGCCAGCAGTGATGGAAGGGGAATCGAGACCCAGTACTTC. It encodes CASSDGRGIETQYF.

The chain is built from TRBV7-6 and TRBJ1-3; D uncertain. The length of the CDR3 is 13 residues. Germline-derived CDR1 and CDR2 are SGHVS and FNYEAQ. V was cut by 10 bases and J by 4 bases, with 14 bases left in between. The CDR3 here is CATAPGAGNTIYF. The CDR3 bases are TGTGCCACCGCACCGGGAGCGGGAAACACCATATATTTT.

The J gene is TRBJ2-3, the V gene TRBV30; D perhaps matches TRBD2 (6 bases). Trimming left V 5 bases short and J 0 bases short, with 9 bases between. Germline V gene lookup returns CDR1 GTSNPN and CDR2 SVGIG (reference sequence). This CDR3 region has 13 residues. DNA of the CDR3: TGTGCCTGGTTGGGGAGGAGCACAGATACGCAGTATTTT. This gives the protein CAWLGRSTDTQYF. The complete variable domain, with remaining parts taken from reference TRBV30 and TRBJ2-3, reads SQTIHQWPATLVQPVGSPLSLECTVEGTSNPNLYWYRQAAGRGLQLLFYSVGIGQISSEVPQNLSASRPQDRQFILSSKKLLLSDSGFYLCAWLGRSTDTQYFGPGTRLTVL.

This rearrangement joins TRBV10-3 to TRBJ2-3; a weak D match, TRBD2 (6 bases). The V end was cut by 1 base, the J end by 2 bases, with 10 bases between. Germline CDR1 reads ENHRY; CDR2 reads SYGVKD. The CDR3 is 15 amino acids. Written as DNA, the CDR3 is TGTGCCATCAGTGAGTTGGGACTTAACACAGATACGCAGTATTTT. Translated, it gives CAISELGLNTDTQYF.

This clone turned up a few times. The genes are TRBV6-6 and TRBJ1-5; D call uncertain. The length of the CDR3 is 12 residues. The germline CDR1 and CDR2 sequences are MNHNY and SVGAGI (reference sequence). V lost 5 bases to trimming and J lost 9 bases, with 11 bases between them. For the CDR3, the DNA is TGTGCCAGCAGTCACCCGGAGGGGCCCCAGCATTTT. It specifies CASSHPEGPQHF.

This chain uses TRBV28 with TRBJ2-5; D gene unclear. With 6 bases removed from V and 2 bases from J, the gap between germline ends came to 4 bases. The germline V gene has CDR1 MDHEN and CDR2 SYDVKM. This CDR3 comprises 11 residues. The CDR3 DNA sequence: TGTGCCAGCAGCGTACAAGAGACCCAGTACTTC. This codes for CASSVQETQYF.

The J gene is TRBJ2-3, the V gene TRBV7-9; 8 positions match TRBD2. With V trimmed by 6 bases and J by 0 bases, 5 bases remained unmatched. CDR1 SEHNR and CDR2 FQNEAQ come from the germline V gene (reference sequence). The CDR3 extends over 15 amino acids. Here the CDR3 DNA reads TGTGCCAGCAGACTCTCTAGCGGGAGCACAGATACGCAGTATTTT. Its protein is CASRLSSGSTDTQYF.

The chain combines TRBV11-2 with TRBJ1-2; 7 bases are a match to TRBD1. Trimming at V came to 0 bases and at J to 6 bases, leaving 1 base not matched to a gene. Germline assignment: CDR1 SGHAT and CDR2 FQNNGV. The CDR3 runs to 13 residues. This CDR3 reads CASSLDRGDGYTF. The DNA for the CDR3 is TGTGCCAGCAGCTTAGACAGGGGGGATGGCTACACCTTC.

The V call is TRBV5-1, the J call TRBJ2-6; possible D gene TRBD1, 6 bases. The V and J ends lost 3 bases and 2 bases respectively, with 6 bases between them. From germline, CDR1 is SGHRS and CDR2 YFSETQ. The length of the CDR3 is 14 residues. The CDR3 loop is CASSSGAGANVLTF. The CDR3 region has the DNA TGCGCCAGCAGCTCAGGGGCTGGGGCCAACGTCCTGACTTTC.

The chain joins TRBV10-3 to TRBJ1-1; D is uncertain. Per the germline V gene, CDR1 is ENHRY and CDR2 is SYGVKD. V lost 0 bases and J 1 base, leaving 9 bases between the germline ends. This CDR3 comprises 15 residues. CDR3 amino acids: CAISESKVGNTEAFF. For the CDR3, the DNA is TGTGCCATCAGTGAGTCGAAAGTCGGGAACACTGAAGCTTTCTTT.

This CDR3 is CATNRDQSGNTIYF. The CDR3 DNA reads as TGTGCCACCAACCGGGATCAATCTGGAAACACCATATATTTT. The J gene is TRBJ1-3, the V gene TRBV5-4, with D unclear. This CDR3 is 14 amino acids long. From germline, CDR1 is SGHNT and CDR2 YYREEE (reference sequence). V lost 9 bases, J lost 1 base, and 14 bases lay in between.

The chain employs TRBV4-1 and TRBJ1-3; possible D gene TRBD1, 6 bases. CDR3 length: 14 residues. Germline assignment: CDR1 MGHRA and CDR2 YSYEKL. V dropped 3 bases and J dropped 4 bases, with 10 bases sitting between them. This chain's CDR3 is CASSHTGSGNTIYF. CDR3 DNA: TGCGCCAGCAGCCATACAGGGTCAGGAAACACCATATATTTT.

This clone was seen a single time. This chain links TRBV3-1 (or the pseudogene TRBV3-2) with TRBJ2-7; weak D call: TRBD2 (5 bases). This CDR3 region has 14 residues. The germline V and J ends were trimmed by 5 bases and 3 bases, with 14 bases remaining between them. CDR1 is LGHDT and CDR2 is YNNKEL in the germline V gene (reference sequence). CDR3 DNA: TGTGCCAGCAGCATGAGGGAAGAGTACTACGAGCAGTACTTC. Its protein is CASSMREEYYEQYF.

This clone was recorded once. This rearrangement joins TRBV18 to TRBJ2-1; 8 positions agree with TRBD2. The trim removed 2 bases at V and 4 bases at J, leaving 4 bases unmatched. The CDR3 extends over 15 amino acids. Looked up from germline, CDR1 is KGHSH and CDR2 is LQKENI. The CDR3 DNA follows: TGTGCCAGCTCACCATTCGGGACTAGTTACAATGAGCAGTTCTTC. This translates into CASSPFGTSYNEQFF.

This clone was found once. The gene calls are TRBV3-1 (or the pseudogene TRBV3-2) and TRBJ2-5; 15 positions match TRBD2. J was trimmed by 0 bases and V by 4 bases; bases with no gene match: 3. Germline V gives CDR1 LGHDT, CDR2 YNNKEL (reference sequence). This CDR3 comprises 17 residues. This chain's CDR3 is CASSPGLAGGYQETQYF. In DNA, the CDR3 is TGTGCCAGCAGCCCAGGACTAGCGGGGGGGTACCAAGAGACCCAGTACTTC.

The CDR3 DNA reads as TGTGCCAGCAGCTCAGTGACAGGGCTCCTGGATGAAGCTTTCTTT. Its protein product is CASSSVTGLLDEAFF. V usage is TRBV5-4 and J usage is TRBJ1-1, with 7 bases fitting TRBD1. This CDR3 spans 15 amino acids. J lost 7 bases, V lost 3 bases, and 12 bases had no gene match. Germline loops: CDR1 SGHNT, CDR2 YYREEE (reference sequence).

The chain links TRBV28 to TRBJ2-6; the match to TRBD1 covers 9 bases. The CDR3 is 16 amino acids. CDR1 is MDHEN, CDR2 SYDVKM, per germline. With V trimmed by 4 bases and J by 2 bases, 3 bases remained unmatched. The CDR3 loop is CASSSQGAPGANVLTF. CDR3 DNA: TGTGCCAGCAGTTCACAGGGGGCGCCTGGGGCCAACGTCCTGACTTTC.